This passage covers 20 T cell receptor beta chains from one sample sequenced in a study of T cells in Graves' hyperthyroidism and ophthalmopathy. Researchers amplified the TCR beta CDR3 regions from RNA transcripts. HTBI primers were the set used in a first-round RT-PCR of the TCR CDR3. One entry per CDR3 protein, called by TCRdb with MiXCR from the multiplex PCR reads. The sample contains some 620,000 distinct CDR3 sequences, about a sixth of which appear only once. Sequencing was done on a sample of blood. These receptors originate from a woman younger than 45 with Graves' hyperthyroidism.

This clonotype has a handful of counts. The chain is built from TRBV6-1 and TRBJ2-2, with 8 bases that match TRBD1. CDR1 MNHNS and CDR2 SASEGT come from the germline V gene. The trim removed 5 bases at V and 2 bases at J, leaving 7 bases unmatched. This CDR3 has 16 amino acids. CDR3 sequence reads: CASSYSGGANTGELFF. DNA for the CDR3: TGTGCCAGCAGTTACTCAGGGGGCGCAAACACCGGGGAGCTGTTTTTT.

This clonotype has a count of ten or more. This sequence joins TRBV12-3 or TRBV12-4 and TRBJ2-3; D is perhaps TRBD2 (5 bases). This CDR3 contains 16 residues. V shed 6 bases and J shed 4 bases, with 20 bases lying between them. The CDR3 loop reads CASSLKGWEIPDTQYF. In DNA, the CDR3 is TGTGCCAGCAGCTTAAAGGGATGGGAGATACCAGATACGCAGTATTTT.

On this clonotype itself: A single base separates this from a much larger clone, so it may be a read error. CDR3: CASSVTSESTEAFF. The CDR3, as DNA: TGTGCCAGCAGCGTGACCTCAGAGAGCACTGAAGCTTTCTTT. The chain couples TRBV9 to TRBJ1-1; no reliable D call. Trimming left V 2 bases short and J 4 bases short, with 12 bases between. The CDR3 contains 14 residues. Germline assignment: CDR1 SGDLS and CDR2 YYNGEE.

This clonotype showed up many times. CDR3 DNA: TGCGCCAGCAGCTTGGCCGGGATGGGCACAGATACGCAGTATTTT. Its protein is CASSLAGMGTDTQYF. The genes are TRBV5-1 and TRBJ2-3; TRBD2 is a possible D gene (5 bases). There are 15 residues in the CDR3. Germline V gives CDR1 SGHRS, CDR2 YFSETQ. V lost 0 bases and J 1 base, leaving 9 bases between the germline ends.

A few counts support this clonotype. CDR3 amino acids: CASSYRGRGTEAFF. CDR3 nucleotides: TGTGCCAGCAGCTACAGGGGGCGAGGTACTGAAGCTTTCTTT. J is TRBJ1-1 and V is TRBV6-1; 9 nucleotides line up with TRBD1. Germline V gene sequence: CDR1 MNHNS, CDR2 SASEGT. The trim removed 6 bases at V and 5 bases at J, leaving 7 bases unmatched. CDR3 size: 14 residues.

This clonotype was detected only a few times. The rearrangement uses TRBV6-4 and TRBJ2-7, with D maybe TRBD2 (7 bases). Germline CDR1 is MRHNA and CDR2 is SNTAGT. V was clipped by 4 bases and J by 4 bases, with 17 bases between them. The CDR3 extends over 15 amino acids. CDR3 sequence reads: CASSAEGEGSYEQYF. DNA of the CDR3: TGTGCCAGCAGTGCTGAGGGGGAGGGCTCGTACGAGCAGTACTTC.

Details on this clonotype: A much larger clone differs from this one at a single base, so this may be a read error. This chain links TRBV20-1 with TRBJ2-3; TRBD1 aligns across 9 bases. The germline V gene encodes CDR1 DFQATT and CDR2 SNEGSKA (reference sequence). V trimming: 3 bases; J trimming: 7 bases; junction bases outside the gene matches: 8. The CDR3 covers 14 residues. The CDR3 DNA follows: TGCAGTGCTAGCGACAGGGGGTCAACAAATACGCAGTATTTT. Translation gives CSASDRGSTNTQYF.

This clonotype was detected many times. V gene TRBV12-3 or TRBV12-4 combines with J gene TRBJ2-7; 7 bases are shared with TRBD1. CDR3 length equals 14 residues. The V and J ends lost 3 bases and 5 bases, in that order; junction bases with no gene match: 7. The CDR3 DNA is TGTGCCAGCAGTTTGGGCAGGGGGATCGACGAGCAGTACTTC. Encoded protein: CASSLGRGIDEQYF.

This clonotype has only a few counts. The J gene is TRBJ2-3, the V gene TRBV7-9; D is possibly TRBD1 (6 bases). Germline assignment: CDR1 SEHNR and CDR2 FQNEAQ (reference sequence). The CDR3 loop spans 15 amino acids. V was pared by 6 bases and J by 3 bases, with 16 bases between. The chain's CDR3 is CASSSQGSRTDTQYF. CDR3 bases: TGTGCCAGCAGTTCCCAGGGGAGCAGAACAGATACGCAGTATTTT.

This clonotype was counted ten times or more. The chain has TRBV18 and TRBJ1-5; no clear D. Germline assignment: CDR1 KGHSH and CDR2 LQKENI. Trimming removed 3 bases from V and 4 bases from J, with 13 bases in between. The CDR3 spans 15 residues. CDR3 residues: CASSPRSALNQPQHF. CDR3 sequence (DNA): TGTGCCAGCTCACCGAGATCAGCGCTAAATCAGCCCCAGCATTTT.

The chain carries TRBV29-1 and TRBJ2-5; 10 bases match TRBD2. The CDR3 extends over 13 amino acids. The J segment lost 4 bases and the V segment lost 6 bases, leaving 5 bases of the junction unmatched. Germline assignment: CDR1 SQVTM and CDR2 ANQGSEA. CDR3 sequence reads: CSVLAGVAETQYF. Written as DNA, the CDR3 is TGCAGCGTCCTAGCGGGAGTTGCAGAGACCCAGTACTTC.

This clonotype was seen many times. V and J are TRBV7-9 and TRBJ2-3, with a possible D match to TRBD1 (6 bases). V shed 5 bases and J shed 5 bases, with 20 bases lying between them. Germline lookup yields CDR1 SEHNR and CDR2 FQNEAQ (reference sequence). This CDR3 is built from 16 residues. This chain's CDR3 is CASSRSQGAGGDTQYF. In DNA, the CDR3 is TGTGCCAGCAGCCGGTCACAGGGCGCCGGTGGAGATACGCAGTATTTT. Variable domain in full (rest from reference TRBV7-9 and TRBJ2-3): DTGVSQNPRHKITKRGQNVTFRCDPISEHNRLYWYRQTLGQGPEFLTYFQNEAQLEKSRLLSDRFSAERPKGSFSTLEIQRTEQGDSAMYLCASSRSQGAGGDTQYFGPGTRLTVL.

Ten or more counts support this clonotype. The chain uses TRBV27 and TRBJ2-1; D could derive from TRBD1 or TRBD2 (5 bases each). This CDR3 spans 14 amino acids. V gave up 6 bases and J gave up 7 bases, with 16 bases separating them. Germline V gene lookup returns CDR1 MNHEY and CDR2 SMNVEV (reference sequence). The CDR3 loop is CASSPRDADNEQFF. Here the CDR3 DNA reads TGTGCCAGCAGCCCTAGGGACGCGGATAATGAGCAGTTCTTC.

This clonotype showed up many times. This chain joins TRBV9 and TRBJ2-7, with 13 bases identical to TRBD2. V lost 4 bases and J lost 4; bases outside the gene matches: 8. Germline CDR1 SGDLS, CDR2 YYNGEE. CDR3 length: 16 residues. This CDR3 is CASSPTGLAGTYEQYF. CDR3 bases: TGTGCCAGCAGCCCGACGGGACTAGCGGGAACATACGAGCAGTACTTC.

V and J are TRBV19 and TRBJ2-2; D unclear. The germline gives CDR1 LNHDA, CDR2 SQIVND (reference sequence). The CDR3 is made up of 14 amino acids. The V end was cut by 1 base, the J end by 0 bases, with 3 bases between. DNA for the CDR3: TGTGCCAGTAGTATAGCGTCGAACACCGGGGAGCTGTTTTTT. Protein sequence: CASSIASNTGELFF.

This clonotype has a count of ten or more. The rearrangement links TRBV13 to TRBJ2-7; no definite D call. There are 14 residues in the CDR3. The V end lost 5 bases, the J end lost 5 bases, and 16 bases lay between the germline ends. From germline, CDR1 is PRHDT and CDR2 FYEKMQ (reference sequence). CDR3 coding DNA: TGTGCCAGCAGCGAGACGGATGCAGCAGACGAGCAGTACTTC. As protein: CASSETDAADEQYF.

The CDR3 DNA reads TGTGCCAGCAGTCGCGGGACAGGGGAAGCCAAAAACATTCAGTACTTC. Translated: CASSRGTGEAKNIQYF. The chain carries TRBV6-1 and TRBJ2-4; 10 bases line up with TRBD1. The V gene's germline CDR1 is MNHNS and CDR2 SASEGT. The V segment lost 5 bases and the J segment 0 bases; nucleotides outside the gene matches: 4. This CDR3 spans 16 amino acids.

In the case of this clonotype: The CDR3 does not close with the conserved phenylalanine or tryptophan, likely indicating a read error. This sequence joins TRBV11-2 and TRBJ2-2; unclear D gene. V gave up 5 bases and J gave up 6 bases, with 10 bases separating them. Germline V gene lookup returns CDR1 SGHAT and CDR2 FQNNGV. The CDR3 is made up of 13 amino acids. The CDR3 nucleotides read TGTGCCAGCAGCCCCGTACGGTCCGGGGAGCTGTTTCTT. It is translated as CASSPVRSGELFL.

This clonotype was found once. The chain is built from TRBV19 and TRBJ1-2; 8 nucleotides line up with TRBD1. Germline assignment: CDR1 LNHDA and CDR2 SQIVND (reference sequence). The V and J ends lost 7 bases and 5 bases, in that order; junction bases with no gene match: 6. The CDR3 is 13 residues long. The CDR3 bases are TGTGCCAGTACCTCAGGGGGCTTTTATGGCTACACCTTC. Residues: CASTSGGFYGYTF.

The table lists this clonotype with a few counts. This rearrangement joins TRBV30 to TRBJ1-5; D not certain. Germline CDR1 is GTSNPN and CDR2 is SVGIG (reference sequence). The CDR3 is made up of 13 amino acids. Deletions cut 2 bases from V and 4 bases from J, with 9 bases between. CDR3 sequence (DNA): TGTGCCTGGAGTCCAGGAACTAATCAGCCCCAGCATTTT. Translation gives CAWSPGTNQPQHF.